The source of this T cell receptor beta chain is a study of metastatic and nonmetastatic thyroid tumors. Overall study context: Where malignant and benign thyroid patients were concerned, repertoires were compared across blood and tumor or nodule tissue.

V was trimmed by 5 bases and J by 0 bases, leaving 11 bases between them. Germline assignment: CDR1 SGHTA and CDR2 FQGNSA. This CDR3 comprises 15 residues. Original data processing: Differences in CDR3 between clinicopathological groups were drawn on to build a classifier intended to discriminate distant-metastatic papillary thyroid cancer patients. TCRdb called clones again from the PCR reads with MiXCR. V and J calls and clone size were set by TCRdb, not the authors. The sample records approximately 25,000 clones, around 26% being singletons. Among the patients, none had received any treatment before thyroid surgery. This clone was seen a single time.

Sample: blood. The rearrangement links TRBV7-2 to TRBJ1-3; no definite D call. The receptor's source is a male donor with papillary thyroid cancer or a benign thyroid nodule (not recorded which). Some clones in this sample may be carry-over from other donors' samples. The CDR3 nucleotides read TGTGCCAGCAGCGAGGACGAAATCTCTGGAAACACCATATATTTT. Protein sequence: CASSEDEISGNTIYF.